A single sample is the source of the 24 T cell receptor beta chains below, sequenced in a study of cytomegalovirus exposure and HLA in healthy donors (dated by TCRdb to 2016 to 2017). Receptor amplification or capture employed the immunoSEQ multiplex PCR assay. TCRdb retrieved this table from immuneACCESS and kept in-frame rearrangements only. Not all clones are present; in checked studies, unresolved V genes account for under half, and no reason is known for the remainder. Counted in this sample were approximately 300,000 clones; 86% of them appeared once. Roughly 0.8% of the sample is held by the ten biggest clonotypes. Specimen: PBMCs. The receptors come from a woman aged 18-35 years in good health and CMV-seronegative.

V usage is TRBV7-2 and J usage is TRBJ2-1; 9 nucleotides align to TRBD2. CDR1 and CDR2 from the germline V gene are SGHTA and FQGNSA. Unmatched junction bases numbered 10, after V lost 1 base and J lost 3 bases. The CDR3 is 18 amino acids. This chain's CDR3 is CASSLGGSGGRVYNEQFF. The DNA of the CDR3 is TGTGCCAGCAGCTTAGGTGGGTCTGGCGGGAGGGTCTACAATGAGCAGTTCTTC.

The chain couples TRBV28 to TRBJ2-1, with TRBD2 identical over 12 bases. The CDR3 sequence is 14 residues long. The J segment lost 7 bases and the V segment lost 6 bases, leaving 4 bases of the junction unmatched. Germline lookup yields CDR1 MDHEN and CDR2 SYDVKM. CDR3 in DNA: TGTGCCAGCAGCGAACTAGCGGGAGGTAATGAGCAGTTCTTC. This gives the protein CASSELAGGNEQFF.

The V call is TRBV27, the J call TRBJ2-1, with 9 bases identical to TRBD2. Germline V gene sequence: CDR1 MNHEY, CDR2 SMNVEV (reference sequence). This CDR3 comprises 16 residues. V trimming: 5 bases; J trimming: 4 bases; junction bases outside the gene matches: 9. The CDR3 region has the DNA TGTGCCAGCAGTCCACAAGCTAGCGGGATTTACAATGAGCAGTTCTTC. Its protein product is CASSPQASGIYNEQFF.

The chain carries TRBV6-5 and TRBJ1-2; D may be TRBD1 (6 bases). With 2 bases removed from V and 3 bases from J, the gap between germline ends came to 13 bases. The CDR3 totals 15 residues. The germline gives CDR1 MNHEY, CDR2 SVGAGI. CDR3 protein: CASSYAPGQHYGYTF. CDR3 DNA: TGTGCCAGCAGTTACGCCCCCGGACAGCACTATGGCTACACCTTC.

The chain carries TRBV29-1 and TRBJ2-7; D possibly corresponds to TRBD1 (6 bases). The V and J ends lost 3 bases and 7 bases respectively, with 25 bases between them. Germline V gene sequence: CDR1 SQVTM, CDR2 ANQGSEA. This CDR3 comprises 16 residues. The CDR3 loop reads CSVEGGLSGARGEQYF. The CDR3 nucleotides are TGCAGCGTTGAGGGTGGTTTGTCAGGGGCTAGAGGGGAGCAGTACTTC.

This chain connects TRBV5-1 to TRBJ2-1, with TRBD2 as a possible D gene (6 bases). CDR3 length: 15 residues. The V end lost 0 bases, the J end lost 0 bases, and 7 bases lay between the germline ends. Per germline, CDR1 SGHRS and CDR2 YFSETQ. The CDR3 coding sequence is TGCGCCAGCAGCTTGGACGGGAGCTCCTACAATGAGCAGTTCTTC. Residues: CASSLDGSSYNEQFF.

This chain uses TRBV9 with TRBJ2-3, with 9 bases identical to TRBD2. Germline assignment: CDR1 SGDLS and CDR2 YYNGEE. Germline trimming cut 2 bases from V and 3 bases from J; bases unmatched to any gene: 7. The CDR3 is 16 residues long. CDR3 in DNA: TGTGCCAGCAGCGTGACTAGCGGCTCCATAACAGATACGCAGTATTTT. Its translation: CASSVTSGSITDTQYF.

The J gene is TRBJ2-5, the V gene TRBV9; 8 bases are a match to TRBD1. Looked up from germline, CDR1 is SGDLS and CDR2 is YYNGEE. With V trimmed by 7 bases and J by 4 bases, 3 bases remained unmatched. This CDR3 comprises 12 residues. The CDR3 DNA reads TGTGCCAGCGGAGGGACAGGAGAGACCCAGTACTTC. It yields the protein CASGGTGETQYF.

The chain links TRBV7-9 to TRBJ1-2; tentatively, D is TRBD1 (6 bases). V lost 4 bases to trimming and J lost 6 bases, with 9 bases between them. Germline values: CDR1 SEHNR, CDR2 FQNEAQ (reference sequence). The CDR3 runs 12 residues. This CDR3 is CASSSHRDGYTF. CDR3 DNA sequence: TGTGCCAGCAGCTCCCACAGGGATGGCTACACCTTC. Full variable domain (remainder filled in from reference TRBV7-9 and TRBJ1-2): DTGVSQNPRHKITKRGQNVTFRCDPISEHNRLYWYRQTLGQGPEFLTYFQNEAQLEKSRLLSDRFSAERPKGSFSTLEIQRTEQGDSAMYLCASSSHRDGYTFGSGTRLTVV.

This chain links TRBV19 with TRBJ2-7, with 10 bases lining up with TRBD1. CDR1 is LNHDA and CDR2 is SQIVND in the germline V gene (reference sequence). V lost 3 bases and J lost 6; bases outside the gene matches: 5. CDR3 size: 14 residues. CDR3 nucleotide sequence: TGTGCCAGTAGTATTCTGGGACAGGGGATCGAGCAGTACTTC. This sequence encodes CASSILGQGIEQYF.

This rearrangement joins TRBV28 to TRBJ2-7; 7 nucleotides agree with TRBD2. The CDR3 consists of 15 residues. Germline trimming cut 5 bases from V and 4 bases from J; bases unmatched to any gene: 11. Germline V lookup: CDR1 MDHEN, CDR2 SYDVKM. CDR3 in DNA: TGTGCCAGCAGTAGGACACGGATTAGCGGGTACGAGCAGTACTTC. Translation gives CASSRTRISGYEQYF. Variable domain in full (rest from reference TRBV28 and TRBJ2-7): DVKVTQSSRYLVKRTGEKVFLECVQDMDHENMFWYRQDPGLGLRLIYFSYDVKMKEKGDIPEGYSVSREKKERFSLILESASTNQTSMYLCASSRTRISGYEQYFGPGTRLTVT.

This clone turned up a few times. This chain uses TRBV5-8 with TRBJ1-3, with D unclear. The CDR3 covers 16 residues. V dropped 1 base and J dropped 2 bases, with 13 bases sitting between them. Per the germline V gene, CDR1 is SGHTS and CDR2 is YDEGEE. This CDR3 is CASSLYPVGAGNTIYF. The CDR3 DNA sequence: TGTGCCAGCAGCTTGTATCCAGTCGGAGCTGGAAACACCATATATTTT.

CDR3 in amino acids: CASSLPSGRGGYTF. CDR3 sequence (DNA): TGTGCCAGCAGCCTTCCCTCAGGGCGGGGTGGCTACACCTTC. This chain uses TRBV28 with TRBJ1-2; D may be TRBD1 (5 bases). V was shortened by 6 bases and J by 7 bases, with 18 bases between the two germline ends. From germline, CDR1 is MDHEN and CDR2 SYDVKM. The CDR3 is 14 amino acids.

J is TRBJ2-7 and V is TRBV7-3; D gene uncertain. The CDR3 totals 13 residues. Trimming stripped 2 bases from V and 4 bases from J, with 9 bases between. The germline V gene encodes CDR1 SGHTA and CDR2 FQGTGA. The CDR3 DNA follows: TGTGCCAGCAGCTTAGATCAACAATACGAGCAGTACTTC. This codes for CASSLDQQYEQYF.

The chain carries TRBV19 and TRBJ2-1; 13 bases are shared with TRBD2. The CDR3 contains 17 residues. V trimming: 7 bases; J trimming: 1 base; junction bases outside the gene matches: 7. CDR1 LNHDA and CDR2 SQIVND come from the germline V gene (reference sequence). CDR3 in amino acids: CASTRTSGSISYNEQFF. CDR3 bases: TGTGCCAGTACCCGGACTAGCGGGAGTATTTCCTACAATGAGCAGTTCTTC.

Here the CDR3 reads CASSESAGANTEAFF. The CDR3 DNA reads as TGTGCCAGCAGTGAATCGGCAGGGGCGAACACTGAAGCTTTCTTT. The V call is TRBV6-1, the J call TRBJ1-1; D possibly corresponds to TRBD1 (6 bases). Germline V CDR1 and CDR2: MNHNS, SASEGT. Trimming cost V 2 bases and J 1 base, with 11 bases left between them. There are 15 residues in the CDR3.

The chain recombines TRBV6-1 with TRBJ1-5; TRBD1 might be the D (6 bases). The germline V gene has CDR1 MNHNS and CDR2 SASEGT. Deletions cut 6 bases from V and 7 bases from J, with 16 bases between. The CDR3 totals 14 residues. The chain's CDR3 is CASRDYRVAQPQHF. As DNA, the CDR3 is TGTGCCAGCAGAGACTACAGGGTGGCACAGCCCCAGCATTTT.

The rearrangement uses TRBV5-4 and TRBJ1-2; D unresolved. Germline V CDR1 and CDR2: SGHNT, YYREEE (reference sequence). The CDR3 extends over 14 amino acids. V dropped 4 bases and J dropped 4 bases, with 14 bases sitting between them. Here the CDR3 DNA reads TGTGCCAGCAGCCCGGACTCTCTCATCTATGGCTACACCTTC. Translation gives CASSPDSLIYGYTF.

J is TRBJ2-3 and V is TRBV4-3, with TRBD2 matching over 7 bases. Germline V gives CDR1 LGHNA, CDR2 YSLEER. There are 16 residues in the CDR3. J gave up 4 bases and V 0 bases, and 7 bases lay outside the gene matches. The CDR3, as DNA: TGCGCCAGCAGCCAAGATCTTGGCGGGAGATCAGATACGCAGTATTTT. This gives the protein CASSQDLGGRSDTQYF.

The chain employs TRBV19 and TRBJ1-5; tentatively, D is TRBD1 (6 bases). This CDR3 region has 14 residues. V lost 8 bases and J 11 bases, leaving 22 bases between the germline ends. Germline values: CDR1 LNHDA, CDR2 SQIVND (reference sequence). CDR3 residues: CASSQVWERGTQHF. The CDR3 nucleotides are TGTGCCAGTTCCCAGGTATGGGAAAGGGGGACCCAGCATTTT.

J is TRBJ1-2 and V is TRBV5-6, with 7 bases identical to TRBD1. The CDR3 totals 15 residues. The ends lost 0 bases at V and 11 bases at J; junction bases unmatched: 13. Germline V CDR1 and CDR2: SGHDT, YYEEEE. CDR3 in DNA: TGTGCCAGCAGCTTGGGGACAGGAGAACTATCTGGGTACACCTTC. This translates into CASSLGTGELSGYTF.

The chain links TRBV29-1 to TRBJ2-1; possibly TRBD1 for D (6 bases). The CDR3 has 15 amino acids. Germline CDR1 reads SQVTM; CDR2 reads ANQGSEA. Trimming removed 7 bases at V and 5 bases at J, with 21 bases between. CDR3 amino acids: CSAASSRNRDNEQFF. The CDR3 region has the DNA TGCAGCGCCGCCTCCTCCCGGAACAGGGACAATGAGCAGTTCTTC.

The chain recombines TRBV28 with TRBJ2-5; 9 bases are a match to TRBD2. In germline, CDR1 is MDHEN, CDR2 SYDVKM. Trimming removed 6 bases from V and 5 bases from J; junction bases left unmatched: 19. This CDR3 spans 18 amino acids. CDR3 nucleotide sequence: TGTGCCAGCAGCCCACCCCCTAGCGGGGCTTGGGGGGTGGAGACCCAGTACTTC. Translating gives CASSPPPSGAWGVETQYF.

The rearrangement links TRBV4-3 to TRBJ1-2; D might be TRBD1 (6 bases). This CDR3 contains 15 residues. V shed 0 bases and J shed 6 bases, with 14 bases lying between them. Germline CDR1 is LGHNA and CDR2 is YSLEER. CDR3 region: CASSQERQGMNGYTF. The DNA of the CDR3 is TGCGCCAGCAGCCAAGAACGGCAGGGGATGAATGGCTACACCTTC.